This T cell receptor (beta chain) was observed in a study of metastatic and nonmetastatic thyroid tumors. Treatment of any kind had been given to no patient before thyroid surgery. Per the germline V gene, CDR1 is GTSNPN and CDR2 is SVGIG (reference sequence). This CDR3 is built from 12 residues. Trimming removed 5 bases from V and 4 bases from J, with 11 bases in between. TCRdb re-called the PCR reads via MiXCR. This sample has 9,600 or so clones; 11% occur once, and the top ten carry 7.6%. Sequencing was performed on tumor tissue. The receptor's source is a female donor with papillary thyroid cancer or a benign thyroid nodule (not recorded which). Some clones in this sample may be carry-over from other donors' samples. This chain uses TRBV30 with TRBJ1-2; D gene ambiguous. The CDR3 DNA reads TGTGCCTGGGATAAAAGATTCTATGGCTACACCTTC. Translating it yields CAWDKRFYGYTF.